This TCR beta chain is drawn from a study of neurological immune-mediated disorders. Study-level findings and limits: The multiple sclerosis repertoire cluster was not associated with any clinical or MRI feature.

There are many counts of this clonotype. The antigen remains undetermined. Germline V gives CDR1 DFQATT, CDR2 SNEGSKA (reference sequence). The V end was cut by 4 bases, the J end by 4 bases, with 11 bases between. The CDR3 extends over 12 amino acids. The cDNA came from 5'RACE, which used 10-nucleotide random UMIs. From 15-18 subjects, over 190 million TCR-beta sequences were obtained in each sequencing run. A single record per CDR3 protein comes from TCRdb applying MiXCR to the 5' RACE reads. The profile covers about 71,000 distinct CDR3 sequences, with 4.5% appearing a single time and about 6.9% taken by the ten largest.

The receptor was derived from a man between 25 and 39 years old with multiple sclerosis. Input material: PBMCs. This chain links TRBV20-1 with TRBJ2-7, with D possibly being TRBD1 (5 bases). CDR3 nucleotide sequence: TGCAGTGCTAAAATAGGGGCGTACGAGCAGTACTTC. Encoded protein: CSAKIGAYEQYF.